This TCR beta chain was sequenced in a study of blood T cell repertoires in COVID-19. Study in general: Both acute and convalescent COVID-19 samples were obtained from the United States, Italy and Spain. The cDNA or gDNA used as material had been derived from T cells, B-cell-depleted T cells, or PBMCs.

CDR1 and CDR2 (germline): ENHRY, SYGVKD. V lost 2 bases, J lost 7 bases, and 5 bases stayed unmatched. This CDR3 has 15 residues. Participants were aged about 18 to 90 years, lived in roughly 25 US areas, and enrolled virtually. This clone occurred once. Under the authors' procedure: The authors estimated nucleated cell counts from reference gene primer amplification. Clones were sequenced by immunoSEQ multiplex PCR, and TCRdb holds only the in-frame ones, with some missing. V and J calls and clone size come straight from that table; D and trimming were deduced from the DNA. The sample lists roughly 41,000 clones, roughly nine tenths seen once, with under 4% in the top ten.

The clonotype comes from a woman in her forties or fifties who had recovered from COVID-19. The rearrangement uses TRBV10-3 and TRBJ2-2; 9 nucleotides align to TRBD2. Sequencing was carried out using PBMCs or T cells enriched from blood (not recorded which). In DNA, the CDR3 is TGTGCCATCAGTGAGCGGATAGCGGGAGACGGGGAGCTGTTTTTT. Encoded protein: CAISERIAGDGELFF.